This T cell receptor beta chain was recovered during a study of blood T cell repertoires in COVID-19 (dated by TCRdb to about 2020). About the study as a whole: The collaborator samples originated in the United States, Italy and Spain and spanned the acute and convalescent phases of COVID-19. The prospective study material was composed of cDNA or gDNA derived from T cells, B-cell-depleted T cells, or PBMCs. Deeply sampled blood TCRbeta repertoires from subjects exposed to, actively infected with, or recovered from COVID-19 were included in the dataset. The repertoires were made available in a free public database intended to serve as a resource for research on the immune response to SARS-CoV-2. The samples were drawn from two sources: the first 160 participants of the ongoing ImmuneRACE study, and 1,200 or so subjects contributed by 6 global collaborators. The sample metadata nearly always contained a de-identified subject ID, COVID-19 status, age in years and sex. Where available, HLA class I and class II types were taken from metadata supplied by the sample provider and were not determined by assay-based typing.

The immunoSEQ Assay, a bias-controlled multiplex PCR, was used to amplify TCRbeta CDR3 regions from genomic DNA. The source study handled its data this way. The number of nucleated cells in each sample was estimated from the amplification of reference gene primers within the assay. To quantify the absolute abundance of each unique TCRbeta CDR3 rearrangement, sequence reads were collapsed and filtered. Productive Simpson clonality was computed per sample as the square root of Simpson's diversity index over productive rearrangements. What TCRdb holds here is the immuneACCESS table cut down to in-frame rearrangements. Part of the clones is not present; checked against another copy, under half of the missing clones reflect an unresolved V gene, and the others are unexplained. For V, J and clone size, that table is used; D and trimming come from the DNA. The sample profile shows about 300,000 clones; more than 70% of them were found once. The top ten constitute under 8% of the sample.

Another Seattle source contributed samples from volunteer blood donors who had recovered from COVID-19. Collaborating institutions collected whole blood in K2EDTA tubes following their own protocols. Collaborator samples were shipped for TCRbeta analysis as frozen whole blood, isolated PBMCs, or DNA extracted from either sample type. Taken from cysteine to phenylalanine, the CDR3 has 15 residues. Only the CDR3 DNA stays, 45 bases, in frame from base 1. Reading the germline V gene gives CDR1 SGHRS and CDR2 YFSETQ. Trimming costs V 1 base and J 4 bases, and their ends lie 14 bases apart. This clone has a single count. The specificity of this receptor is unknown. Base qualities are not at hand, and no much larger clone is one base apart. General study outcomes and caveats: How much clinical and demographic metadata was included differed by source and by participant, and the metadata was provided uncurated.

The sample was peripheral blood. The V and J genes are TRBV5-1 and TRBJ1-1; TRBD1 might be the D gene, on 6 matching bases. The source is a man in his late teens or twenties who had recovered from COVID-19. The CDR3 corresponds to CASSLPGGGGTEAFF. The nucleotides read TGCGCCAGCAGCTTGCCGGGGGGCGGAGGCACTGAAGCTTTCTTT.